These 18 T cell receptor beta chains originate from one sample sequenced in a study of blood T cell repertoires in COVID-19. Profiling relied on immunoSEQ multiplex PCR, and the TCRdb table lists in-frame clones only, not all of them. In the table there are 65,000 to 75,000 clones, about 88% of which are singletons. The sequenced material came from peripheral blood. The receptors here all came from a man in his fifties with acute or convalescent COVID-19.

This chain links TRBV4-1 with TRBJ2-7; 10 nucleotides agree with TRBD2. The CDR3 is 16 residues long. J was trimmed by 3 bases and V by 1 base; bases with no gene match: 6. Germline V gene sequence: CDR1 MGHRA, CDR2 YSYEKL. This CDR3 reads CASSQVLGLANYEQYF. The CDR3 DNA follows: TGCGCCAGCAGCCAAGTATTGGGACTAGCGAACTACGAGCAGTACTTC.

J is TRBJ1-1 and V is TRBV20-1; D unclear. V lost 5 bases to trimming and J lost 1 base, with 5 bases between them. The length of the CDR3 is 11 residues. Per the germline V gene, CDR1 is DFQATT and CDR2 is SNEGSKA (reference sequence). The CDR3 DNA reads as TGCAGTGCTGTTAGGAACACTGAAGCTTTCTTT. It is translated as CSAVRNTEAFF.

This chain uses TRBV19 with TRBJ2-2; 9 nucleotides align to TRBD2. CDR3 length equals 17 residues. CDR1 and CDR2 from the germline V gene are LNHDA and SQIVND (reference sequence). V lost 6 bases to trimming and J lost 5 bases; unmatched junction nucleotides: 13. CDR3 protein: CASRRGTSGPGTGELFF. CDR3 nucleotides: TGTGCCAGTAGGCGAGGCACTAGCGGGCCGGGGACCGGGGAGCTGTTTTTT.

The gene calls are TRBV10-3 and TRBJ1-6; D possibly corresponds to TRBD1 (5 bases). The CDR3 covers 15 residues. V was shortened by 4 bases and J by 5 bases, with 12 bases between the two germline ends. CDR1 is ENHRY and CDR2 is SYGVKD in the germline V gene. CDR3 protein: CAISGVGPDNSPLHF. The CDR3 DNA reads TGTGCCATCAGTGGGGTGGGGCCAGATAATTCACCCCTCCACTTT.

This clone was recorded only once. This sequence joins TRBV5-1 and TRBJ2-1; possible D gene TRBD1, 5 bases. Per the germline V gene, CDR1 is SGHRS and CDR2 is YFSETQ. Trimming cost V 0 bases and J 4 bases, with 14 bases left between them. The length of the CDR3 is 16 residues. CDR3 nucleotides: TGCGCCAGCAGCTTGGCTAGAGACAGACAATACAATGAGCAGTTCTTC. It specifies CASSLARDRQYNEQFF. Together with reference TRBV5-1 and TRBJ2-1, the CDR3 gives the full variable domain: KAGVTQTPRYLIKTRGQQVTLSCSPISGHRSVSWYQQTPGQGLQFLFEYFSETQRNKGNFPGRFSGRQFSNSRSEMNVSTLELGDSALYLCASSLARDRQYNEQFFGPGTRLTVL.

This chain links TRBV5-8 with TRBJ1-6, with 10 bases matching TRBD1. Germline CDR1 and CDR2: SGHTS and YDEGEE. There are 18 residues in the CDR3. Germline trimming cut 0 bases from V and 3 bases from J; bases unmatched to any gene: 6. The chain's CDR3 is CASSLDSTGGFYNSPLHF. The DNA of the CDR3 is TGTGCCAGCAGCTTGGACTCGACAGGGGGCTTCTATAATTCACCCCTCCACTTT. The full variable domain, with the rest looked up from reference TRBV5-8 and TRBJ1-6, is EAGVTQSPTHLIKTRGQQATLRCSPISGHTSVYWYQQALGLGLQFLLWYDEGEERNRGNFPPRFSGRQFPNYSSELNVNALELEDSALYLCASSLDSTGGFYNSPLHFGNGTRLTVT.

This sequence joins TRBV19 and TRBJ2-1, with a weak D call TRBD2 (6 bases). Deletions cut 1 base from V and 9 bases from J, with 16 bases between. Per the germline V gene, CDR1 is LNHDA and CDR2 is SQIVND (reference sequence). The CDR3 sequence is 15 residues long. In DNA, the CDR3 is TGTGCCAGTAGTATAGTGGGGAGCGGGTACGGTGAGCAGTTCTTC. It specifies CASSIVGSGYGEQFF.

Only a few counts were recorded for this clone. The rearrangement uses TRBV6-2 or TRBV6-3 and TRBJ2-3, with 8 bases aligning to TRBD2. V dropped 5 bases and J dropped 0; count of bases not matched to a gene: 7. Per germline, CDR1 MNHEY and CDR2 SVGEGT. This CDR3 region has 16 residues. In nucleotides, the CDR3 is TGTGCCAGCAGTCAACTAGCGGTCCTAAGCACAGATACGCAGTATTTT. Translation gives CASSQLAVLSTDTQYF.

The chain employs TRBV11-2 and TRBJ2-5; D is possibly TRBD2 (6 bases). Germline CDR1 is SGHAT and CDR2 is FQNNGV. Trimming stripped 1 base from V and 1 base from J, with 10 bases between. CDR3 length: 15 amino acids. The CDR3 DNA is TGTGCCAGCAGCTTAGGAGGAGGGGTCCAAGAGACCCAGTACTTC. This encodes CASSLGGGVQETQYF.

This chain connects TRBV5-5 to TRBJ1-1; 8 nucleotides line up with TRBD1. Germline CDR1 is SGHKS and CDR2 is YYEKEE (reference sequence). This CDR3 has 15 amino acids. V lost 2 bases, J lost 2 bases, and 5 bases stayed unmatched. The CDR3 DNA follows: TGTGCCAGCAGCTTAACCGGGACAGGCAACACTGAAGCTTTCTTT. It is translated as CASSLTGTGNTEAFF.

This chain uses TRBV27 with TRBJ1-1; the match to TRBD1 covers 7 bases. V lost 3 bases, J lost 2 bases, and 9 bases stayed unmatched. CDR1 and CDR2 (germline): MNHEY, SMNVEV (reference sequence). CDR3 length equals 16 residues. The DNA of the CDR3 is TGTGCCAGCAGTTTCACAGGGGACCTTAGTAACACTGAAGCTTTCTTT. Amino acids: CASSFTGDLSNTEAFF.

CDR3: CASGRLAGGLSQETQYF. The CDR3 coding sequence is TGCGCCAGCGGTCGACTAGCGGGAGGGCTGAGCCAAGAGACCCAGTACTTC. The chain carries TRBV10-2 and TRBJ2-5; 14 bases are a match to TRBD2. Germline V lookup: CDR1 WSHSY, CDR2 SAAADI. Unmatched junction bases numbered 9, after V lost 8 bases and J lost 1 base. The CDR3 sequence is 17 residues long.

This chain links TRBV27 with TRBJ1-1, with D unresolved. The CDR3 is 15 residues long. Germline V gives CDR1 MNHEY, CDR2 SMNVEV (reference sequence). V shed 7 bases and J shed 3 bases, with 18 bases lying between them. The CDR3 DNA sequence: TGTGCCAGCAAAACCGCCCGGGGTGTTTACACTGAAGCTTTCTTT. Translated, it gives CASKTARGVYTEAFF.

The chain is built from TRBV28 and TRBJ2-1; D is possibly TRBD2 (6 bases). CDR3 size: 18 residues. V lost 5 bases and J 9 bases, leaving 29 bases between the germline ends. CDR1 is MDHEN and CDR2 is SYDVKM in the germline V gene. The chain's CDR3 is CASSPGLPRTLAGGEQFF. The CDR3 DNA reads TGTGCCAGCAGTCCGGGACTTCCCCGGACCCTTGCGGGTGGTGAGCAGTTCTTC.

The chain couples TRBV7-9 to TRBJ2-1; tentatively, D is TRBD1 (7 bases). The CDR3 totals 16 residues. Trimming shortened V by 5 bases and J by 9 bases, and 23 bases separated the two germline ends. Germline CDR1 is SEHNR and CDR2 is FQNEAQ (reference sequence). CDR3 protein: CASSQKGGQAGSEQFF. The CDR3 DNA is TGTGCCAGCAGCCAGAAGGGAGGACAGGCGGGGAGTGAGCAGTTCTTC. Variable domain in full (rest from reference TRBV7-9 and TRBJ2-1): DTGVSQNPRHKITKRGQNVTFRCDPISEHNRLYWYRQTLGQGPEFLTYFQNEAQLEKSRLLSDRFSAERPKGSFSTLEIQRTEQGDSAMYLCASSQKGGQAGSEQFFGPGTRLTVL.

The chain recombines TRBV28 with TRBJ2-4; the match to TRBD1 covers 7 bases. Germline values: CDR1 MDHEN, CDR2 SYDVKM. Losses at the gene ends were 4 bases for V and 9 bases for J; bases not matched to a gene: 6. This CDR3 has 13 residues. The CDR3 loop reads CASSSGGFGIQYF. Written as DNA, the CDR3 is TGTGCCAGCAGTTCAGGGGGATTCGGCATTCAGTACTTC.

This chain uses TRBV6-6 with TRBJ2-3; 8 positions agree with TRBD2. This CDR3 region has 16 residues. Germline V gene lookup returns CDR1 MNHNY and CDR2 SVGAGI (reference sequence). Trimming took 0 bases from V and 1 from J; bases not matched to a gene: 3. The CDR3 loop reads CASSYSAGGRTDTQYF. As DNA, the CDR3 is TGTGCCAGCAGTTACTCGGCGGGGGGTCGCACAGATACGCAGTATTTT.

Concerning this clone: One junction end disagrees with the germline gene, perhaps due to a read error. This chain links TRBV7-7 with TRBJ2-5; 10 nucleotides agree with TRBD2. Germline loops: CDR1 SSHAT, CDR2 FNYEAQ (reference sequence). This CDR3 has 16 residues. DNA for the CDR3: TGTGCTAGCAGCTTGCAGAGCGGGGGGGATCAAGAGACCCAGTACTTC. It yields the protein CASSLQSGGDQETQYF.